A selection of T cell receptor beta chains follows, all from one sample in a study of vaccination effects on CD4 cells after COVID-19. No antigens are known for them. This table comes from immunoSEQ multiplex PCR, and its TCRdb copy is limited to in-frame clones, with some not included. The sample records 25,000 to 30,000 clones, 75% to 90% being singletons. Specimen: CD4+ T cells from PBMCs cultured with SARS-CoV-2 spike peptides, collected after COVID-19 vaccination. The receptors derive from a human donor who received a COVID-19 vaccine. Some clones in this sample may be carry-over from other donors' samples. The conserved cysteine and the conserved F or W are not part of the CDR3 here.

j_call: TRBJ1-1; v_call: TRBV2; cdr3_aa: ASKFRNTEAF
j_call: TRBJ2-3; v_call: TRBV19; cdr3_aa: ASSIVRDPRGVADTQY
j_call: TRBJ1-1; v_call: TRBV18; cdr3_aa: ASSLGQGVEAF
j_call: TRBJ2-1; v_call: TRBV5-1; cdr3_aa: ASSRDSPQLGGEQF
j_call: TRBJ2-1; v_call: TRBV7-8; cdr3_aa: ASSDHRAGADEQF
j_call: TRBJ2-1; v_call: TRBV6-5; cdr3_aa: ASSKQGYNEQF
j_call: TRBJ1-1; v_call: TRBV6-5; cdr3_aa: ASRKGETEAF
j_call: TRBJ1-1; v_call: TRBV5-1; cdr3_aa: ASSLVRASLDENTEAF
j_call: TRBJ1-1; v_call: TRBV21-1; cdr3_aa: ASSIYRGQDTEAF
j_call: TRBJ2-2; v_call: TRBV4-2; cdr3_aa: ASSQDAGGELF
j_call: TRBJ2-2; v_call: TRBV7-2; cdr3_aa: ASSPWTANTGELF
j_call: TRBJ2-5; v_call: TRBV29-1; cdr3_aa: SVGRDYGGETQY
j_call: TRBJ2-1; v_call: TRBV30; cdr3_aa: AWRTLAGPSYNEQF
j_call: TRBJ1-3; v_call: TRBV6-5; cdr3_aa: ASSYGQGFGNTIY
j_call: TRBJ1-2; v_call: TRBV3-1/TRBV3-2; cdr3_aa: ASSDLSLPGYGYT
j_call: TRBJ2-3; v_call: TRBV3-1/TRBV3-2; cdr3_aa: ASSGTGGLDTQY
j_call: TRBJ2-5; v_call: TRBV5-1; cdr3_aa: ASSLGAGSGETQY
j_call: TRBJ1-6; v_call: TRBV10-1; cdr3_aa: ASSRDSGSPLH
j_call: TRBJ1-2; v_call: TRBV4-1; cdr3_aa: ASSQASVEGRGYT
j_call: TRBJ2-1; v_call: TRBV28; cdr3_aa: ASRETANNEQF
j_call: TRBJ1-2; v_call: TRBV12-3/TRBV12-4; cdr3_aa: ASRSTGDYGYT
j_call: TRBJ1-5; v_call: TRBV28; cdr3_aa: ASRQVPSNQPQH
j_call: TRBJ1-2; v_call: TRBV20-1; cdr3_aa: SAIQSGGYT
j_call: TRBJ1-2; v_call: TRBV12-3/TRBV12-4; cdr3_aa: ASSLPGAYGYT
j_call: TRBJ2-5; v_call: TRBV18; cdr3_aa: ASSLNRGQETQY
j_call: TRBJ2-3; v_call: TRBV7-9; cdr3_aa: ASSRSTPDTQY
j_call: TRBJ1-1; v_call: TRBV11-3; cdr3_aa: ASSRGGDTEAF
j_call: TRBJ2-3; v_call: TRBV7-2; cdr3_aa: ASSLVRGQDTQY
j_call: TRBJ1-6; v_call: TRBV7-9; cdr3_aa: ASSSAGTGILSPLH
j_call: TRBJ2-5; v_call: TRBV10-3; cdr3_aa: AISVSGGSQETQY
j_call: TRBJ2-2; v_call: TRBV6-5; cdr3_aa: ASSRGLSNTGELF
j_call: TRBJ2-2; v_call: TRBV7-3; cdr3_aa: ASSLTLGAGTGELF
j_call: TRBJ2-2; v_call: TRBV9; cdr3_aa: ASSVVAGGGRQELF
j_call: TRBJ1-5; v_call: TRBV19; cdr3_aa: ASSAETGQDQPQH
j_call: TRBJ1-1; v_call: TRBV27; cdr3_aa: ASSLRENTEAF
j_call: TRBJ2-3; v_call: TRBV7-2; cdr3_aa: ASSQGLDTQY
j_call: TRBJ1-2; v_call: TRBV2; cdr3_aa: ASSFTGEFYGYT